These 20 T cell receptor beta chains were all obtained from the same sample, sequenced in a study of OX40 agonist ivuxolimab in advanced cancers. TCRdb's copy holds only in-frame clones and misses some; the assay was immunoSEQ multiplex PCR. The top ten hold roughly 0.9% of the sample, which has 65,000 to 85,000 clones, roughly 85% seen once. This sample comprised CD4+ or CD8+ T cells sorted from blood, obtained in a trial of the OX40 agonist ivuxolimab. All receptors come from an adult with an advanced solid tumor such as melanoma, head and neck, liver or kidney cancer.

J is TRBJ1-2 and V is TRBV5-1; the D is unclear. CDR1 is SGHRS and CDR2 is YFSETQ in the germline V gene. The CDR3 has 14 residues. V was trimmed by 1 base and J by 3 bases, leaving 10 bases between them. The CDR3 region is CASSLTVADYGYTF. The CDR3, as DNA: TGCGCCAGCAGCTTGACAGTGGCGGACTATGGCTACACCTTC.

The chain is built from TRBV5-4 and TRBJ2-1; 9 bases are shared with TRBD2. With V trimmed by 1 base and J by 10 bases, 9 bases remained unmatched. CDR3 length: 15 residues. Germline loops: CDR1 SGHNT, CDR2 YYREEE (reference sequence). CDR3 DNA: TGTGCCAGCAGCTTGCAGCGGGGGGCCCAGAGGGAGCAGTTCTTC. Translating gives CASSLQRGAQREQFF.

In its sample, this clone was seen a few times. The chain combines TRBV5-6 with TRBJ2-5; 12 nucleotides match TRBD2. The CDR3 contains 16 residues. The germline V gene has CDR1 SGHDT and CDR2 YYEEEE. V was pared by 3 bases and J by 7 bases, with 10 bases of the junction left unmatched. CDR3 loop: CASSSLTSGRLATQYF. The CDR3 nucleotides read TGTGCCAGCAGCTCGTTGACTAGCGGGAGATTGGCGACCCAGTACTTC.

The CDR3 here is CASSTSGGNYGYTF. As DNA, the CDR3 is TGTGCCAGCAGTACATCGGGGGGAAACTATGGCTACACCTTC. The chain combines TRBV28 with TRBJ1-2; perhaps TRBD1 as D (5 bases). Trimming pared 5 bases from V and 2 bases from J, leaving 12 bases between. Per germline, CDR1 MDHEN and CDR2 SYDVKM. The CDR3 is made up of 14 amino acids.

The CDR3: CASSRLGGSYNEQFF. The CDR3 DNA reads as TGTGCCAGCAGCCGTTTAGGGGGCTCCTACAATGAGCAGTTCTTC. This sequence joins TRBV5-4 and TRBJ2-1; D may be TRBD1 (6 bases). The CDR3 contains 15 residues. Trimming removed 4 bases from V and 0 bases from J, with 11 bases in between. Germline-derived CDR1 and CDR2 are SGHNT and YYREEE (reference sequence).

The J gene is TRBJ2-7, the V gene TRBV10-3, with 9 positions matching TRBD1. The CDR3 length is 16 residues. Germline CDR1 is ENHRY and CDR2 is SYGVKD. V lost 2 bases and J lost 0; bases outside the gene matches: 5. The CDR3 DNA reads TGTGCCATCAGTGAGCGGGACAGGGTGCGCTCCTACGAGCAGTACTTC. It encodes CAISERDRVRSYEQYF.

The chain has TRBV12-5 and TRBJ2-4; D gene uncertain. Trimming removed 2 bases from V and 1 base from J, with 15 bases in between. The V gene's germline CDR1 is LGHNT and CDR2 FRNRAP. The CDR3 spans 17 residues. In DNA, the CDR3 is TGTGCTAGTGGTTTGCTATCGGGCGAGAGGGCCAAAAACATTCAGTACTTC. Amino acids: CASGLLSGERAKNIQYF.

This clone was recorded only once. DNA for the CDR3: TGTGCCAGCAGTATGACAGGGGGGACTGAAGCTTTCTTT. Translation: CASSMTGGTEAFF. V usage is TRBV27 and J usage is TRBJ1-1, with 9 bases lining up with TRBD1. There are 13 residues in the CDR3. CDR1 and CDR2 (germline): MNHEY, SMNVEV (reference sequence). V was pared by 5 bases and J by 5 bases, with 3 bases of the junction left unmatched.

This rearrangement joins TRBV18 to TRBJ1-1, with a tentative D call TRBD1 (6 bases). V lost 6 bases, J lost 2 bases, and 10 bases lay in between. The CDR3 runs 13 residues. Looked up from germline, CDR1 is KGHSH and CDR2 is LQKENI. CDR3 coding DNA: TGTGCCAGCTCGTTCGGGACAAACACTGAAGCTTTCTTT. This codes for CASSFGTNTEAFF.

The rearrangement uses TRBV5-1 and TRBJ1-4; D is unresolved. This CDR3 region has 16 residues. CDR1 and CDR2 from the germline V gene are SGHRS and YFSETQ. Trimming left V 4 bases short and J 2 bases short, with 15 bases between. The DNA of the CDR3 is TGCGCCAGCAGCAGAGACACTCCGGGGACTAATGAAAAACTGTTTTTT. Its protein is CASSRDTPGTNEKLFF.

The chain is built from TRBV4-2 and TRBJ2-1; D gene uncertain. The CDR3 totals 13 residues. The V end lost 4 bases, the J end lost 10 bases, and 14 bases lay between the germline ends. Germline lookup yields CDR1 LGHNA and CDR2 YNFKEQ. As DNA, the CDR3 is TGTGCCAGCAGCCCGGCCAAGCTTAGCGAGCAGTTCTTC. Translated: CASSPAKLSEQFF.

CDR3 coding DNA: TGTGCCAGCAGTTTTGGACGGGCCGAGCAGTACTTC. It codes for CASSFGRAEQYF. This rearrangement joins TRBV6-5 to TRBJ2-7, with no clear D. CDR3 length equals 12 residues. Germline CDR1 MNHEY, CDR2 SVGAGI. V shed 4 bases and J shed 6 bases, with 10 bases lying between them.

In DNA, the CDR3 is TGTGCCAGCAGCTTAGCGGGACAGGGGGTAAAAACCATATATTTT. Its protein is CASSLAGQGVKTIYF. The V call is TRBV7-8, the J call TRBJ1-3; 11 bases map to TRBD1. CDR3 length: 15 amino acids. Germline-derived CDR1 and CDR2 are SGHVS and FQNEAQ. J lost 10 bases, V lost 0 bases, and 5 bases had no gene match.

The J gene is TRBJ1-1, the V gene TRBV10-2; 8 bases match TRBD1. CDR3 length equals 13 residues. J lost 1 base, V lost 7 bases, and 2 bases had no gene match. Per germline, CDR1 WSHSY and CDR2 SAAADI. The CDR3, as DNA: TGCGCCAGCAAGGACAGGGAGAACACTGAAGCTTTCTTT. Amino acids: CASKDRENTEAFF.

This clone showed up just a few times. The rearrangement joins TRBV5-4 to TRBJ2-1; 8 bases align to TRBD2. The ends lost 4 bases at V and 10 bases at J; junction bases unmatched: 19. The CDR3 has 17 amino acids. Germline CDR1 reads SGHNT; CDR2 reads YYREEE (reference sequence). This CDR3 is CASSLEGQRTSTPEQFF. CDR3 nucleotides: TGTGCCAGCAGCCTGGAAGGCCAAAGGACTAGCACCCCCGAGCAGTTCTTC.

This chain uses TRBV7-9 with TRBJ2-5; the D gene is possibly TRBD1 (6 bases). The V gene's germline CDR1 is SEHNR and CDR2 FQNEAQ (reference sequence). V gave up 5 bases and J gave up 2 bases, with 15 bases separating them. The CDR3 sequence is 15 residues long. The CDR3 reads CASSKGVREQETQYF. Here the CDR3 DNA reads TGTGCCAGCAGCAAGGGGGTGAGAGAGCAAGAGACCCAGTACTTC.

This clone has just one count. The chain joins TRBV7-3 to TRBJ1-2; D ambiguous. Per germline, CDR1 SGHTA and CDR2 FQGTGA. This CDR3 has 12 residues. The ends were cut back, 2 bases at V and 8 bases at J, with 9 bases in the middle. CDR3 region: CASSLVGWGYTF. CDR3 DNA: TGTGCCAGCAGCTTAGTGGGTTGGGGCTACACCTTC.

V gene TRBV5-6 combines with J gene TRBJ1-4; 9 bases agree with TRBD1. The ends lost 6 bases at V and 5 bases at J; junction bases unmatched: 8. The CDR3 totals 15 residues. Germline CDR1 and CDR2: SGHDT and YYEEEE. The CDR3: CASTDAGTGNEKLFF. The CDR3 nucleotides are TGTGCCAGCACCGACGCCGGGACAGGGAATGAAAAACTGTTTTTT. Using reference TRBV5-6 and TRBJ1-4 for the parts outside the CDR3, the full variable domain is DAGVTQSPTHLIKTRGQQVTLRCSPKSGHDTVSWYQQALGQGPQFIFQYYEEEERQRGNFPDRFSGHQFPNYSSELNVNALLLGDSALYLCASTDAGTGNEKLFFGSGTQLSVL.

This chain joins TRBV7-3 and TRBJ2-3; TRBD2 matches at 9 bases. CDR1 is SGHTA, CDR2 FQGTGA, per germline. The CDR3 runs 16 residues. J lost 0 bases, V lost 4 bases, and 5 bases had no gene match. For the CDR3, the DNA is TGTGCCAGCAGCTCCTCGACTAGCGGAAGCACAGATACGCAGTATTTT. This gives the protein CASSSSTSGSTDTQYF.

The J gene is TRBJ2-3, the V gene TRBV10-2, with 9 positions matching TRBD2. The CDR3 sequence is 14 residues long. Germline-derived CDR1 and CDR2 are WSHSY and SAAADI. V lost 5 bases, J lost 1 base, and 1 base stayed unmatched. CDR3 DNA: TGCGCCAGCAGTATAGCGGGGGGCACAGATACGCAGTATTTT. It translates to CASSIAGGTDTQYF.